Reported below is one T cell receptor beta chain. With V trimmed by 9 bases and J by 1 base, 10 bases remained unmatched. The CDR3 contains 15 residues. From germline, CDR1 is KGHDR and CDR2 SFDVKD. This entry belongs to a study of blood T cell repertoires in COVID-19. Study context: Samples taken during acute and convalescent COVID-19 were collected in the United States, Italy and Spain.

Generated by immunoSEQ multiplex PCR, the TCRdb table keeps only in-frame clones and is missing some. The repertoire has some 40,000 clones, approximately 92% of them found once; the top ten carry approximately 0.37%. Seattle patients were enrolled during active infection and followed longitudinally. The sample consisted of peripheral blood. The source of this sequence is a man aged 45-65 years with COVID-19, enrolled during active disease. J is TRBJ2-5 and V is TRBV24-1; 7 bases match TRBD2. CDR3 sequence (DNA): TGTGCCACCGGGGGGAGGGCAGGAACCCAAGAGACCCAGTACTTC. This translates into CATGGRAGTQETQYF.